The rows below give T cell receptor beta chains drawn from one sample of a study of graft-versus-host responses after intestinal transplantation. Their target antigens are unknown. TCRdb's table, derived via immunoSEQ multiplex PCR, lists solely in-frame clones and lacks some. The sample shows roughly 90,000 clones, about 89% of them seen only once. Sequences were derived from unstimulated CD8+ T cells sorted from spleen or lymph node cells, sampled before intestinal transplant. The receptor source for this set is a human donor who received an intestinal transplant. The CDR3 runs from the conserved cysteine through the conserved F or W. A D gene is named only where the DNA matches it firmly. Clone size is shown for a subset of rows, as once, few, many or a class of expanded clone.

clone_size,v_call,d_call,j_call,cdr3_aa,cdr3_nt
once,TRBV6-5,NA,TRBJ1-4,CASSYEGGKLFF,TGTGCCAGCAGTTACGAGGGGGGGAAACTGTTTTTT
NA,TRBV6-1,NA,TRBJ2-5,CASSVDVGGTLYYSETQYF,TGTGCCAGCAGTGTAGACGTTGGGGGGACGCTGTACTATTCAGAGACCCAGTACTTC
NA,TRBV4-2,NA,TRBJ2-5,CASSQDRASEETQYF,TGTGCCAGCAGCCAAGATAGGGCTAGCGAAGAGACCCAGTACTTC
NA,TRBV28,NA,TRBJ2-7,CASSGIYEQYF,TGTGCCAGCTCCGGGATCTACGAGCAGTACTTC
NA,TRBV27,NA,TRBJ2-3,CASRAGGTDTQYF,TGTGCCAGCAGGGCAGGGGGCACAGATACGCAGTATTTT
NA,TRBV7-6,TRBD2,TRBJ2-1,CASSELAEGYNEQFF,TGTGCCAGCAGCGAGCTAGCGGAAGGCTACAATGAGCAGTTCTTC
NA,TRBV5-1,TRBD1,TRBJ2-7,CASRGTGEYEQYF,TGCGCCAGCAGAGGGACAGGGGAATACGAGCAGTACTTC
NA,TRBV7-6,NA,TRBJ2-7,CASSRYSVYEQYF,TGTGCCAGCAGCAGATACAGCGTCTACGAGCAGTACTTC
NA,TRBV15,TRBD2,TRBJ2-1,CATSPSGGYYNEQFF,TGTGCCACCAGCCCGAGCGGGGGTTATTACAATGAGCAGTTCTTC
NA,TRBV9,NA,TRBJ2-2,CASSPSSSFSGTGELFF,TGTGCCAGCAGCCCCAGTAGTAGTTTCTCAGGCACCGGGGAGCTGTTTTTT
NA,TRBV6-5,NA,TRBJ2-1,CASSERDRWEQFF,TGTGCCAGCAGTGAAAGGGATCGATGGGAGCAGTTCTTC
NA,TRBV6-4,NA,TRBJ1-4,CASRVAEKLFF,TGTGCCAGCAGGGTGGCTGAAAAACTGTTTTTT
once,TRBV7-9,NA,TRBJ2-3,CASSLAWADFHLGDTQYF,TGTGCCAGCAGCTTAGCGTGGGCAGATTTTCACCTAGGGGATACGCAGTATTTT
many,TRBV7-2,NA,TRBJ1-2,CASSRAYGYTF,TGTGCCAGCAGCCGAGCCTATGGCTACACCTTC
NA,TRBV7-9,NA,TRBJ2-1,CASTPPGGGNEQFF,TGTGCCAGCACCCCGCCCGGTGGGGGGAATGAGCAGTTCTTC
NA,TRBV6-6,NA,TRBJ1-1,CASTPHLSGNTEAFF,TGTGCCAGCACCCCCCATTTATCTGGGAACACTGAAGCTTTCTTT
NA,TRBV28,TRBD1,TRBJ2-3,CASLRDRGWDTQYF,TGTGCCAGCCTCAGGGACAGGGGTTGGGATACGCAGTATTTT
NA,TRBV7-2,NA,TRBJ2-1,CASSLRWGEASTREQFF,TGTGCCAGCAGCTTACGATGGGGGGAGGCCTCAACGAGGGAGCAGTTCTTC